This T cell receptor (beta chain) was captured in a study of T cell responses to AZD1222 COVID-19 vaccine. Study summary: Whether given at about 4 or about 12 weeks, second doses were pooled.

Notes on this clone: Antigen unknown.

Germline CDR1 and CDR2: SNHLY and FYNNEI. CDR3 length: 14 amino acids. Trimming took off 6 bases at V and 0 bases at J, with 9 bases between the two ends. Clones were read by immunoSEQ multiplex PCR, and TCRdb kept only the in-frame ones, dropping some. Seen here are approximately 90,000 clones, 80% to 90% observed once, and the top ten hold approximately 8%. General study results and limits: Baseline serostatus was positive in only a handful of AZD1222 recipients. CD4 TCRs covered the whole spike, strongest at regions 160-218 and 743-854. Nearly half of unique spike-specific TCRs reportedly avoided B.1.351 and B.1.1.7 mutated regions.

The sequencing here drew on peripheral blood, taken on day 0 of AZD1222 vaccination. This chain joins TRBV2 and TRBJ2-4; perhaps TRBD2 as D (6 bases). This receptor was identified in an adult in good health. The CDR3 is CASRAGLAKNIQYF. The CDR3 DNA follows: TGTGCCAGCAGGGCGGGACTAGCCAAAAACATTCAGTACTTC.